One sample yielded the 28 T cell receptor beta chains listed below, sequenced in a study of blood T cell repertoires in COVID-19. Measured with immunoSEQ multiplex PCR; TCRdb has only the in-frame clones, and not every one. The table has 25,000 to 30,000 clones, roughly 90% seen once. The sequenced material came from peripheral blood. The receptors stem from a man in his 70s with active or convalescent COVID-19.

The chain recombines TRBV5-1 with TRBJ1-2, with 10 positions matching TRBD1. The J segment lost 6 bases and the V segment lost 0 bases, leaving 2 bases of the junction unmatched. This CDR3 has 14 residues. CDR1 and CDR2 (germline): SGHRS, YFSETQ. CDR3 bases: TGCGCCAGCAGCTTGGGGGGACAGGGGAATGGCTACACCTTC. It yields the protein CASSLGGQGNGYTF.

The V gene is TRBV19, the J gene TRBJ2-5, with D possibly matching TRBD2 (6 bases). V shed 0 bases and J shed 6 bases, with 20 bases lying between them. This CDR3 is 17 amino acids long. CDR1 is LNHDA and CDR2 is SQIVND in the germline V gene (reference sequence). The CDR3 sequence is CASSIESGWGGIKTQYF. The CDR3 DNA reads as TGTGCCAGTAGTATAGAATCAGGCTGGGGAGGTATCAAGACCCAGTACTTC.

This chain uses TRBV19 with TRBJ1-4; possibly TRBD1 for D (5 bases). CDR3 length equals 16 residues. V shed 3 bases and J shed 3 bases, with 14 bases lying between them. Germline CDR1 and CDR2: LNHDA and SQIVND (reference sequence). The CDR3 nucleotides are TGTGCCAGTAGTATCTCGCTGGGGCAGGCTAATGAAAAACTGTTTTTT. Its protein product is CASSISLGQANEKLFF.

The chain carries TRBV4-2 and TRBJ2-6; the match to TRBD2 covers 7 bases. The CDR3 is 17 residues long. Germline assignment: CDR1 LGHNA and CDR2 YNFKEQ. The J segment lost 1 base and the V segment lost 0 bases, leaving 3 bases of the junction unmatched. The CDR3: CASSQDAGVSGANVLTF. DNA for the CDR3: TGTGCCAGCAGCCAAGATGCGGGGGTTTCTGGGGCCAACGTCCTGACTTTC.

A few counts support this clone. The chain employs TRBV6-2 or TRBV6-3 and TRBJ1-2, with 9 bases fitting TRBD1. V lost 6 bases to trimming and J lost 3 bases; unmatched junction nucleotides: 2. The CDR3 length is 13 residues. The germline gives CDR1 MNHEY, CDR2 SVGEGT. CDR3 protein: CASSRDRDYGYTF. For the CDR3, the DNA is TGTGCCAGCAGCCGGGACAGGGACTATGGCTACACCTTC.

The CDR3 DNA follows: TGTGCCAGCAGAGAAACAGGGGGCCAAGGAAACACCATATATTTT. It yields the protein CASRETGGQGNTIYF. The rearrangement links TRBV25-1 to TRBJ1-3; 9 nucleotides line up with TRBD1. Looked up from germline, CDR1 is MGHDK and CDR2 is SYGVNS. Germline trimming cut 6 bases from V and 4 bases from J; bases unmatched to any gene: 7. CDR3 length: 15 residues.

This chain links TRBV20-1 with TRBJ2-1; 10 bases are a match to TRBD1. V lost 3 bases, J lost 13 bases, and 9 bases stayed unmatched. Germline V gives CDR1 DFQATT, CDR2 SNEGSKA (reference sequence). The length of the CDR3 is 13 residues. As DNA, the CDR3 is TGCAGTGCTAGTAGGGGGACAGGGGCCCCCCAGTTCTTC. Translation gives CSASRGTGAPQFF.

V is TRBV16 and J is TRBJ1-2; TRBD1 is a possible D gene (6 bases). V lost 1 base to trimming and J lost 6 bases, with 15 bases between them. Germline V lookup: CDR1 KGHSY, CDR2 FQNENV. The CDR3 sequence is 15 residues long. The CDR3 reads CASSQFTGSGNGYTF. The DNA for the CDR3 is TGTGCCAGCAGCCAATTTACAGGGAGCGGGAATGGCTACACCTTC.

This chain connects TRBV28 to TRBJ2-2, with 9 bases lining up with TRBD1. Germline loops: CDR1 MDHEN, CDR2 SYDVKM. With 6 bases clipped from V and 2 bases from J, the junction kept 7 bases outside the gene matches. The CDR3 covers 16 residues. CDR3 loop: CASRRTGGFNTGELFF. CDR3 DNA sequence: TGTGCCAGCAGACGAACAGGGGGCTTTAACACCGGGGAGCTGTTTTTT.

V usage is TRBV6-2 or TRBV6-3 and J usage is TRBJ2-3, with TRBD2 matching over 8 bases. The germline V gene encodes CDR1 MNHEY and CDR2 SVGEGT. The CDR3 runs 17 residues. J lost 5 bases, V lost 6 bases, and 16 bases had no gene match. CDR3 DNA sequence: TGTGCCAGCAGCCCTAAAGGGTTAGCGGGGAGGAAAGATACGCAGTATTTT. It specifies CASSPKGLAGRKDTQYF.

The V and J genes are TRBV5-1 and TRBJ2-1, with a weak D call TRBD2 (5 bases). Trimming stripped 1 base from V and 4 bases from J, with 12 bases between. Germline-derived CDR1 and CDR2 are SGHRS and YFSETQ. The CDR3 spans 15 residues. This CDR3 is CASSLTSRDYNEQFF. The CDR3 DNA reads TGCGCCAGCAGCTTGACTAGTCGGGATTACAATGAGCAGTTCTTC.

This clone appeared a few times. The genes are TRBV7-9 and TRBJ2-1, with TRBD2 identical over 10 bases. The germline V gene encodes CDR1 SEHNR and CDR2 FQNEAQ (reference sequence). With 0 bases clipped from V and 4 bases from J, the junction kept 9 bases outside the gene matches. The CDR3 is 18 amino acids. As DNA, the CDR3 is TGTGCCAGCAGCTTAGCCCCCCCGGGACTAGCGAGATACAATGAGCAGTTCTTC. Encoded protein: CASSLAPPGLARYNEQFF.

The chain couples TRBV29-1 to TRBJ2-3; TRBD2 matches 14 bases. With V trimmed by 7 bases and J by 8 bases, 11 bases remained unmatched. CDR1 SQVTM and CDR2 ANQGSEA come from the germline V gene. CDR3 length equals 15 residues. CDR3 nucleotide sequence: TGCAGCGCCATCAGACTAGCGGGAGGGGATGGTACGCAGTATTTT. Translation gives CSAIRLAGGDGTQYF.

The rearrangement links TRBV9 to TRBJ2-3; 12 nucleotides agree with TRBD1. This CDR3 contains 16 residues. The germline gives CDR1 SGDLS, CDR2 YYNGEE. V shed 0 bases, J shed 5 bases, and the junction held 4 bases outside the gene matches. Written as DNA, the CDR3 is TGTGCCAGCAGCGTAGCGGGACAGGGGGCGGGAGATACGCAGTATTTT. This translates into CASSVAGQGAGDTQYF.

The V call is TRBV5-6, the J call TRBJ2-7; a weak D match, TRBD1 (6 bases). Germline V gene sequence: CDR1 SGHDT, CDR2 YYEEEE. V lost 4 bases, J lost 2 bases, and 13 bases lay in between. This CDR3 has 14 residues. The CDR3 spells CASSPGTFAYEQYV. CDR3 DNA sequence: TGTGCCAGCAGCCCGGGGACATTTGCCTACGAGCAGTACGTC.

This sequence joins TRBV19 and TRBJ2-2; 10 nucleotides match TRBD2. This CDR3 is 15 amino acids long. Per the germline V gene, CDR1 is LNHDA and CDR2 is SQIVND (reference sequence). Trimming took 4 bases from V and 7 from J; bases not matched to a gene: 6. The CDR3 nucleotides read TGTGCCAGTAGTACAGCGGGAGGGCCAGTCGGGGAGCTGTTTTTT. Translated, it gives CASSTAGGPVGELFF.

The rearrangement uses TRBV5-4 and TRBJ2-5; TRBD2 matches 10 bases. The trim removed 1 base at V and 1 base at J, leaving 1 base unmatched. Germline CDR1 and CDR2: SGHNT and YYREEE (reference sequence). This CDR3 has 15 amino acids. CDR3 coding DNA: TGTGCCAGCAGCTTGACTAGCGGGGTCCAAGAGACCCAGTACTTC. Amino acids: CASSLTSGVQETQYF. The full variable domain, its missing parts supplied by reference TRBV5-4 and TRBJ2-5, is ETGVTQSPTHLIKTRGQQVTLRCSSQSGHNTVSWYQQALGQGPQFIFQYYREEENGRGNFPPRFSGLQFPNYSSELNVNALELDDSALYLCASSLTSGVQETQYFGPGTRLLVL.

The chain recombines TRBV30 with TRBJ1-2, with no clear D. CDR3 length: 13 residues. Germline assignment: CDR1 GTSNPN and CDR2 SVGIG (reference sequence). Deletions cut 7 bases from V and 2 bases from J, with 14 bases between. This CDR3 reads CAFQTDLNYGYTF. Written as DNA, the CDR3 is TGTGCCTTCCAGACTGACTTGAACTATGGCTACACCTTC.

This rearrangement joins TRBV7-8 to TRBJ2-3; TRBD2 agrees at 15 bases. Germline trimming cut 5 bases from V and 0 bases from J; bases unmatched to any gene: 6. The CDR3 has 18 amino acids. CDR1 and CDR2 (germline): SGHVS, FQNEAQ. Here the CDR3 DNA reads TGTGCCAGCAGCCCAGGACTAGCGGGGGGGTTTAGCACAGATACGCAGTATTTT. Translation: CASSPGLAGGFSTDTQYF.

This clone has just one count. The rearrangement joins TRBV6-5 to TRBJ1-1, with 11 nucleotides matching TRBD1. The V gene's germline CDR1 is MNHEY and CDR2 SVGAGI. The J segment lost 8 bases and the V segment lost 11 bases, leaving 13 bases of the junction unmatched. The CDR3 extends over 14 amino acids. The CDR3 loop reads CASQVDRGPSEAFF. CDR3 coding DNA: TGTGCCTCTCAGGTGGACAGGGGGCCGTCCGAAGCTTTCTTT.

This sequence joins TRBV7-2 and TRBJ1-5; no reliable D call. The V gene's germline CDR1 is SGHTA and CDR2 FQGNSA. Trimming shortened V by 5 bases and J by 3 bases, and 14 bases separated the two germline ends. This CDR3 comprises 15 residues. CDR3 sequence (DNA): TGTGCCAGCAGCCCCAGCAGGAATCCCAATCAGCCCCAGCATTTT. Amino acids: CASSPSRNPNQPQHF.

The J gene is TRBJ2-1, the V gene TRBV7-9; no definite D call. This CDR3 is built from 12 residues. Germline CDR1 and CDR2: SEHNR and FQNEAQ (reference sequence). The V and J ends lost 7 bases and 7 bases respectively, with 11 bases between them. This CDR3 reads CASTEDKNEQFF. DNA for the CDR3: TGTGCCAGCACCGAAGACAAAAATGAGCAGTTCTTC.

The V and J genes are TRBV10-3 and TRBJ1-5; the D is unclear. The CDR3 runs to 15 residues. Germline lookup yields CDR1 ENHRY and CDR2 SYGVKD. Trimming took off 6 bases at V and 0 bases at J, with 12 bases between the two ends. The chain's CDR3 is CAIRPAGNSNQPQHF. The CDR3 DNA is TGTGCCATCAGGCCCGCGGGGAATAGCAATCAGCCCCAGCATTTT.

The chain has TRBV6-6 and TRBJ1-1, with D uncertain. This CDR3 is 13 amino acids long. V gave up 2 bases and J gave up 4 bases, with 8 bases separating them. Germline CDR1 reads MNHNY; CDR2 reads SVGAGI (reference sequence). CDR3 loop: CASSYRESTEAFF. CDR3 sequence (DNA): TGTGCCAGCAGTTACAGGGAGAGCACTGAAGCTTTCTTT.

This chain connects TRBV5-1 to TRBJ1-1; D is possibly TRBD1 (5 bases). V shed 1 base and J shed 3 bases, with 13 bases lying between them. From germline, CDR1 is SGHRS and CDR2 YFSETQ. The CDR3 contains 15 residues. CDR3 sequence (DNA): TGCGCCAGCAGCTTGCAAGGGGCGGGGGACACTGAAGCTTTCTTT. It codes for CASSLQGAGDTEAFF.

The chain has TRBV24-1 and TRBJ1-2; TRBD1 is a possible D gene (5 bases). The ends were cut back, 4 bases at V and 2 bases at J, with 16 bases in the middle. The CDR3 is 16 residues long. The germline V gene encodes CDR1 KGHDR and CDR2 SFDVKD. CDR3 region: CATSDQKSRGNYGYTF. In nucleotides, the CDR3 is TGTGCCACCAGTGACCAGAAGAGTCGGGGGAACTATGGCTACACCTTC.

The V and J genes are TRBV18 and TRBJ2-3; maybe TRBD2 (6 bases). CDR1 and CDR2 from the germline V gene are KGHSH and LQKENI. V shed 3 bases and J shed 6 bases, with 7 bases lying between them. CDR3 length equals 12 residues. The CDR3 bases are TGTGCCAGCTCACCGGCGGGGGATACGCAGTATTTT. Translation: CASSPAGDTQYF.

V usage is TRBV5-1 and J usage is TRBJ1-4, with 9 bases lining up with TRBD1. Germline V CDR1 and CDR2: SGHRS, YFSETQ. V lost 3 bases, J lost 8 bases, and 8 bases stayed unmatched. This CDR3 is 15 amino acids long. Here the CDR3 reads CASSSRTGESEKLFF. Here the CDR3 DNA reads TGCGCCAGCAGCTCACGGACAGGGGAGTCCGAAAAACTGTTTTTT.